Listed here is a single TCR beta chain. Its antigen is unidentified. During the collection period, no donor immune events like infections were recorded. These data are taken from a study of identifying expanded T cells in peripheral blood. Findings of the study overall: Over two and four weeks, about 15 and 19 clones changed, versus more than 1 between replicates. Across healthy donors, higher total template counts meant significantly greater roughly two-week count variance.

The method was immunoSEQ multiplex PCR; TCRdb's version includes in-frame clones alone and lacks a portion of them. The sample shows some 65,000 clones, around 83% of them seen only once. Germline V gene lookup returns CDR1 SNHLY and CDR2 FYNNEI. V was clipped by 7 bases and J by 4 bases; unmatched bases: 4. The CDR3 is 13 residues long. The sequenced sample consisted of blood. The chain recombines TRBV2 with TRBJ1-5; 7 bases are shared with TRBD1. The TCR comes from a person aged 18 to 75 in good health. Here the CDR3 reads CASTDRLNQPQHF. In DNA form, the CDR3 reads TGTGCCAGCACGGACAGGCTTAATCAGCCCCAGCATTTT.